This record looks at one T cell receptor beta chain sequence and its context. Antigen: not known. The entry originates in a study of T-cell memory formation after mild COVID-19. General study points: Whether second-wave clones peaking at day 37 were SARS-CoV-2 specific went unconfirmed. Within pre-infection memory, some responding clones were found, suggesting cross-reactive memory joined.

TCRdb reanalysed the 5' RACE reads using MiXCR and keeps one entry per CDR3 protein. Of 250,000 to 350,000 distinct CDR3 sequences in the sample, 15% to 20% are singletons; the top ten hold around 21%. This CDR3 contains 14 residues. Germline CDR1 and CDR2: SQVTM and ANQGSEA. V lost 7 bases to trimming and J lost 1 base; unmatched junction nucleotides: 7. This TCR was recovered from a man in his late teens or twenties who had mild COVID-19 (a few samples of this study predate the infection). Cell type and time point are not known. The chain is built from TRBV29-1 and TRBJ2-5; 9 bases match TRBD2. Material: PBMCs or a T cell subset sorted from them (not recorded which). This chain's CDR3 is CSAPGTSLQETQYF. The CDR3 DNA reads as TGCAGCGCCCCAGGGACTAGCCTCCAAGAGACCCAGTACTTC.